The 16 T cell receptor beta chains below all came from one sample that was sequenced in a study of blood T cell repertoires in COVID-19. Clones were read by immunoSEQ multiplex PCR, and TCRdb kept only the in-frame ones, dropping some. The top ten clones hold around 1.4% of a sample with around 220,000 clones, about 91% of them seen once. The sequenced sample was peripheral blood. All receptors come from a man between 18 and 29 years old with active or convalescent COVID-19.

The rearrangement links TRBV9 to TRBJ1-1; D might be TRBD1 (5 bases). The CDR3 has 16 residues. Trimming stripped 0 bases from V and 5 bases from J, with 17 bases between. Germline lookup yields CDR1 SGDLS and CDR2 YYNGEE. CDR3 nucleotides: TGTGCCAGCAGCGTAGTGGAGCAGGGAGGTGGTACTGAAGCTTTCTTT. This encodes CASSVVEQGGGTEAFF.

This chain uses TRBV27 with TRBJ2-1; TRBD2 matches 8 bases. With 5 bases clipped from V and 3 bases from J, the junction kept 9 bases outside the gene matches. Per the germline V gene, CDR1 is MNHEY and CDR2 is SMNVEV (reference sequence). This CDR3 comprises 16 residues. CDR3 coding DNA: TGTGCCAGCAGTCCACTAACGGGAGGGATCTACAATGAGCAGTTCTTC. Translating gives CASSPLTGGIYNEQFF.

The CDR3, as DNA: TGCGCCAGCAGCCAGGCCAGGGGGTTGATTTACGAGCAGTACTTC. Translating it yields CASSQARGLIYEQYF. This chain uses TRBV4-1 with TRBJ2-7; 7 nucleotides line up with TRBD1. The CDR3 has 15 residues. J was trimmed by 4 bases and V by 3 bases; bases with no gene match: 9. In germline, CDR1 is MGHRA, CDR2 YSYEKL.

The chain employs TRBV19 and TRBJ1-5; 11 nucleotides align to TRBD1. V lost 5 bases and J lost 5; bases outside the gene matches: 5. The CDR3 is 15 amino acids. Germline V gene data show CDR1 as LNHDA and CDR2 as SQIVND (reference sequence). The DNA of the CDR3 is TGTGCCAGTAGTCCGGGACAGGGGGGGCATCAGCCCCAGCATTTT. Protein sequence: CASSPGQGGHQPQHF.

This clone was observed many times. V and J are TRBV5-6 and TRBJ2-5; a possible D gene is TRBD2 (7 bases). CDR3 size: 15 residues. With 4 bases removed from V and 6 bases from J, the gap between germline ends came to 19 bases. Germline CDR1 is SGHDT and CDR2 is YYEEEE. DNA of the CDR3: TGTGCCAGCAGCCCGGGGGGCGCCTCAGTTCAGACCCAGTACTTC. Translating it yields CASSPGGASVQTQYF.

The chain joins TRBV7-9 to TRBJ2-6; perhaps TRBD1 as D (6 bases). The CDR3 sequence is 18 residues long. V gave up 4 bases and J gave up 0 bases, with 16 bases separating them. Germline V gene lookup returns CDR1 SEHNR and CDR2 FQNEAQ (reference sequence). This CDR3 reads CASSSTTGRDSGANVLTF. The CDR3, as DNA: TGTGCCAGCAGCTCCACGACAGGTCGAGACTCTGGGGCCAACGTCCTGACTTTC.

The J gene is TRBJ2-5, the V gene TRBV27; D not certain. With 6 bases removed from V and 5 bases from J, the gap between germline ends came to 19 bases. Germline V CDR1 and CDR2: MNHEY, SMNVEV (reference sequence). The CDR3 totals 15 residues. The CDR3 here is CASSFIVGQKETQYF. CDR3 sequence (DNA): TGTGCCAGCAGCTTTATAGTCGGTCAAAAGGAGACCCAGTACTTC.

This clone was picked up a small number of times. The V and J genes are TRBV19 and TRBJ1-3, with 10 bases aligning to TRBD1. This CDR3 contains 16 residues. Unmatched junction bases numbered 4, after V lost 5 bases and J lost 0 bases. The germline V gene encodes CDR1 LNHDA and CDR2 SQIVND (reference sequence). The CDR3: CASSLRQGASGNTIYF. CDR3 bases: TGTGCCAGTAGTCTTAGACAGGGGGCCTCTGGAAACACCATATATTTT.

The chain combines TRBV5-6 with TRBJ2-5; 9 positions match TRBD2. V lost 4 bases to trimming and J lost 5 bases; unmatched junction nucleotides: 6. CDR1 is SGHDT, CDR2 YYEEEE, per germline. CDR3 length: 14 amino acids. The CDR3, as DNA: TGTGCCAGCAGCGAAGGACTAGCGACGGAGACCCAGTACTTC. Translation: CASSEGLATETQYF.

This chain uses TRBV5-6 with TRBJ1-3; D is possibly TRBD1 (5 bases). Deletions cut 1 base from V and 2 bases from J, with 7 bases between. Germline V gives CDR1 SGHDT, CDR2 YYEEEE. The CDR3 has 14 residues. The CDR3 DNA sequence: TGTGCCAGCAGCTTGCCGGGGGCTGGAAACACCATATATTTT. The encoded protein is CASSLPGAGNTIYF.

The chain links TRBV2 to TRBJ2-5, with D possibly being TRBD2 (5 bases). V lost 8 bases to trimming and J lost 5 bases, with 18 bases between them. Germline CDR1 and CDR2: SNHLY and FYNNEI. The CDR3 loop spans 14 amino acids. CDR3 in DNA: TGTGCCAGCTTCCCGGGCCCGGGAAGGGAGACCCAGTACTTC. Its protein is CASFPGPGRETQYF.

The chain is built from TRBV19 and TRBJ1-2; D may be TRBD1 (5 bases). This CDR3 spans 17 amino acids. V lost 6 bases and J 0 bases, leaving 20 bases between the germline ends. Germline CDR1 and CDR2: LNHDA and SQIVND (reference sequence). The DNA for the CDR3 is TGTGCCAGTAGCCACGCCTGGTGGGGCGAAACTAACTATGGCTACACCTTC. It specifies CASSHAWWGETNYGYTF.

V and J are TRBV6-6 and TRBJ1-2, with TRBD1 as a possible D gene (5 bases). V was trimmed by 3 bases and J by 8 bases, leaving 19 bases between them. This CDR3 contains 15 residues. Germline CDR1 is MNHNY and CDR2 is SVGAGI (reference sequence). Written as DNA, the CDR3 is TGTGCCAGCAGTTATGAGTTGCAGGGCCTTGACGGCTACACCTTC. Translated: CASSYELQGLDGYTF.

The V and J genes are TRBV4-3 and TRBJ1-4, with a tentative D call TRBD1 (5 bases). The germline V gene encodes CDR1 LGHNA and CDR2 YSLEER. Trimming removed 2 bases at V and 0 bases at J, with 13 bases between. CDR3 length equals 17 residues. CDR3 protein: CASSQIREGPTNEKLFF. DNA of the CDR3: TGCGCCAGCAGCCAAATCCGGGAGGGGCCAACTAATGAAAAACTGTTTTTT.

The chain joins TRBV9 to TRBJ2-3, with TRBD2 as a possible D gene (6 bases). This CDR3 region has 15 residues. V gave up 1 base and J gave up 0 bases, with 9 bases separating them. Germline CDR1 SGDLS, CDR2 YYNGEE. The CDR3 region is CASSVLATSTDTQYF. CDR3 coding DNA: TGTGCCAGCAGCGTACTAGCGACGAGCACAGATACGCAGTATTTT.

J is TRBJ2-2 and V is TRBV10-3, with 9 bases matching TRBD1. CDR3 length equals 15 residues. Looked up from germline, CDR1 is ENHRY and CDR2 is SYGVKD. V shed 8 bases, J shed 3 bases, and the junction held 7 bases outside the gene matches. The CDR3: CAIQDRGPDTGELFF. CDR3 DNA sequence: TGTGCCATCCAGGACAGGGGACCGGACACCGGGGAGCTGTTTTTT.